Below, 18 T cell receptor beta chains from the same sample are listed, as sequenced in a study of cytomegalovirus exposure and HLA in healthy donors. The study ran its PCR with 60 Vbeta and 13 Jbeta primers. Sequencing was performed with immunoSEQ multiplex PCR; in TCRdb, only in-frame clones are kept and a portion is missing. The sample records 110,000 or so clones, approximately 76% being singletons. The material sequenced was PBMCs. These receptors were obtained from a woman between 50 and 59 years old in good health and CMV-seropositive.

The rearrangement links TRBV7-9 to TRBJ2-7; D is possibly TRBD2 (6 bases). The CDR3 spans 15 residues. Germline-derived CDR1 and CDR2 are SEHNR and FQNEAQ (reference sequence). The V end was cut by 7 bases, the J end by 3 bases, with 19 bases between. This CDR3 reads CASTTGRSGRYEQYF. CDR3 nucleotide sequence: TGTGCCAGCACCACGGGCAGGAGCGGGCGCTACGAGCAGTACTTC.

V usage is TRBV7-2 and J usage is TRBJ1-5; a weak D match, TRBD1 (5 bases). Deletions cut 4 bases from V and 5 bases from J, with 12 bases between. CDR3 length: 14 amino acids. Germline loops: CDR1 SGHTA, CDR2 FQGNSA. The CDR3 reads CASSYGLRDQPQHF. Here the CDR3 DNA reads TGTGCCAGCAGCTACGGGCTCAGGGATCAGCCCCAGCATTTT.

CDR3 amino acids: CASKGGVAAYEQYF. Written as DNA, the CDR3 is TGTGCCAGCAAGGGAGGGGTAGCGGCCTACGAGCAGTACTTC. The V gene is TRBV7-2, the J gene TRBJ2-7, with 7 bases fitting TRBD2. The CDR3 extends over 14 amino acids. CDR1 and CDR2 (germline): SGHTA, FQGNSA. V lost 7 bases, J lost 2 bases, and 8 bases stayed unmatched.

The chain recombines TRBV7-2 with TRBJ1-1, with a tentative D call TRBD1 (6 bases). The ends were cut back, 11 bases at V and 0 bases at J, with 13 bases in the middle. The CDR3 length is 13 residues. The germline CDR1 and CDR2 sequences are SGHTA and FQGNSA. The CDR3 is CASRTAMNTEAFF. CDR3 DNA sequence: TGTGCCTCTCGGACAGCCATGAACACTGAAGCTTTCTTT.

This clone has only a few counts. The V call is TRBV5-1, the J call TRBJ2-2; D is possibly TRBD1 (6 bases). Trimming shortened V by 3 bases and J by 8 bases, and 11 bases separated the two germline ends. CDR1 is SGHRS and CDR2 is YFSETQ in the germline V gene. This CDR3 is built from 13 residues. CDR3 amino acids: CASSSGTFGELFF. In DNA form, the CDR3 reads TGCGCCAGCAGCTCCGGGACATTTGGGGAGCTGTTTTTT.

The chain combines TRBV4-2 with TRBJ2-1, with no clear D. Per the germline V gene, CDR1 is LGHNA and CDR2 is YNFKEQ. CDR3 length equals 11 residues. Between the trimmed V and J ends, which lost 1 base and 11 bases, there was a span of 6 bases. The DNA for the CDR3 is TGTGCCAGCAGCCAAGTGGAGAAGCAGTTCTTC. As protein: CASSQVEKQFF.

V is TRBV7-9 and J is TRBJ2-3; 10 positions match TRBD2. The V gene's germline CDR1 is SEHNR and CDR2 FQNEAQ (reference sequence). The V and J ends lost 5 bases and 3 bases, in that order; junction bases with no gene match: 5. This CDR3 comprises 15 residues. The CDR3, as DNA: TGTGCCAGCAGCGGAGCTAGCGGGAGAACAGATACGCAGTATTTT. As protein: CASSGASGRTDTQYF.

This chain joins TRBV4-1 and TRBJ1-1, with a tentative D call TRBD1 (6 bases). Germline lookup yields CDR1 MGHRA and CDR2 YSYEKL. V was clipped by 2 bases and J by 7 bases, with 8 bases between them. This CDR3 is built from 12 residues. The DNA of the CDR3 is TGCGCCAGCAGCCAAACAGGGCTTGAAGCTTTCTTT. It translates to CASSQTGLEAFF.

The V gene is TRBV4-3, the J gene TRBJ2-5; TRBD1 might be the D (6 bases). V lost 0 bases and J lost 4, with 12 bases in between. This CDR3 spans 15 amino acids. The germline V gene has CDR1 LGHNA and CDR2 YSLEER. CDR3 amino acids: CASSQDSQGTETQYF. The DNA for the CDR3 is TGCGCCAGCAGCCAAGATAGCCAGGGGACAGAGACCCAGTACTTC.

The table lists this clone with a count of one. This chain uses TRBV5-1 with TRBJ2-5, with 8 positions matching TRBD1. This CDR3 contains 14 residues. Germline CDR1 reads SGHRS; CDR2 reads YFSETQ. J lost 4 bases, V lost 0 bases, and 2 bases had no gene match. CDR3 nucleotide sequence: TGCGCCAGCAGCTTGGGAGGACAGGGAGAGACCCAGTACTTC. This gives the protein CASSLGGQGETQYF.

The chain is built from TRBV5-1 and TRBJ2-7, with 10 bases aligning to TRBD2. The CDR3 runs 15 residues. Trimming cost V 4 bases and J 3 bases; bases outside gene matches: 7. The germline V gene has CDR1 SGHRS and CDR2 YFSETQ. As DNA, the CDR3 is TGCGCCAGCAGCACCCGGACTAGCGGCTACTACGAGCAGTACTTC. Protein product: CASSTRTSGYYEQYF.

This chain joins TRBV18 and TRBJ2-7, with 9 bases that match TRBD1. V was clipped by 2 bases and J by 7 bases; unmatched bases: 9. This CDR3 is built from 15 residues. In germline, CDR1 is KGHSH, CDR2 LQKENI. CDR3 protein: CASSPGGTGWSEQYF. DNA of the CDR3: TGTGCCAGCTCACCAGGTGGGACAGGGTGGTCGGAGCAGTACTTC.

This clone was seen a few times. One end of the junction does not line up with germline, which may come from a read error. The rearrangement uses TRBV9 and TRBJ2-7; no firm D call. This CDR3 contains 12 residues. Germline values: CDR1 SGDLS, CDR2 YYNGEE. CDR3 region: CASSADSYEQYF. CDR3 sequence (DNA): TGTGCCAGCAGTGCTGACTCCTACGAACAGTACTTC.

The chain joins TRBV6-1 to TRBJ2-5; 7 bases map to TRBD1. CDR3 length: 14 residues. Germline CDR1 MNHNS, CDR2 SASEGT. The trim removed 7 bases at V and 2 bases at J, leaving 7 bases unmatched. The CDR3 DNA reads TGTGCCAGCACCGGGACAGCTAATCAAGAGACCCAGTACTTC. This gives the protein CASTGTANQETQYF.

This clone occurred once. The rearrangement uses TRBV27 and TRBJ2-3, with 15 bases matching TRBD2. Germline V lookup: CDR1 MNHEY, CDR2 SMNVEV (reference sequence). This CDR3 spans 18 amino acids. The J segment lost 0 bases and the V segment lost 4 bases, leaving 5 bases of the junction unmatched. CDR3 DNA sequence: TGTGCCAGCAGTTGGGGGACTAGCGGGAGGCCTAGCACAGATACGCAGTATTTT. Its protein is CASSWGTSGRPSTDTQYF.

The chain combines TRBV5-1 with TRBJ2-7; D perhaps matches TRBD2 (6 bases). Germline-derived CDR1 and CDR2 are SGHRS and YFSETQ. Deletions cut 0 bases from V and 0 bases from J, with 10 bases between. The CDR3 covers 15 residues. CDR3 region: CASSLDGGRSYEQYF. The CDR3 bases are TGCGCCAGCAGCTTGGACGGGGGACGCTCCTACGAGCAGTACTTC.

The CDR3, as DNA: TGTGCCAGCAGCTTCTCGGAGGGTTACAATGAGCAGTTCTTC. It is translated as CASSFSEGYNEQFF. The chain employs TRBV7-2 and TRBJ2-1; D may be TRBD2 (6 bases). V lost 3 bases to trimming and J lost 4 bases, with 10 bases between them. This CDR3 spans 14 amino acids. Germline loops: CDR1 SGHTA, CDR2 FQGNSA.

This rearrangement joins TRBV28 to TRBJ2-3; possibly TRBD1 for D (6 bases). Trimming removed 5 bases from V and 6 bases from J, with 15 bases in between. Germline V CDR1 and CDR2: MDHEN, SYDVKM. The CDR3 consists of 14 residues. The CDR3 sequence is CASSRAGARDTQYF. The CDR3, as DNA: TGTGCCAGCAGTCGCGCAGGGGCGCGGGATACGCAGTATTTT. Drawing the rest from reference TRBV28 and TRBJ2-3, the complete variable domain is DVKVTQSSRYLVKRTGEKVFLECVQDMDHENMFWYRQDPGLGLRLIYFSYDVKMKEKGDIPEGYSVSREKKERFSLILESASTNQTSMYLCASSRAGARDTQYFGPGTRLTVL.